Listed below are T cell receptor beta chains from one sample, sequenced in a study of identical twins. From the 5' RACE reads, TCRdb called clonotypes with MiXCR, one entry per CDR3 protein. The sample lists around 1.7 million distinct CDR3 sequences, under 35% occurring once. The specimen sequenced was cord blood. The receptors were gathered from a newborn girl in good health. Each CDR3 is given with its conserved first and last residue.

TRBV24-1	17	CATSDSGAPSSYNEQFF
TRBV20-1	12	CSARAGPGELFF
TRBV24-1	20	CATSPTFGQGAGSGANVLTF
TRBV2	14	CASSPWRGYNEQFF
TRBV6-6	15	CASSHSVSGGGEQYF
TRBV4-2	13	CASSRTDRAGYTF
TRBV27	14	CASSLEGQVNEQFF
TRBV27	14	CASSTDSRGNEQFF
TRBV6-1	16	CASSELPGPPPTEAFF
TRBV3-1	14	CASNKAGTYNEQYF